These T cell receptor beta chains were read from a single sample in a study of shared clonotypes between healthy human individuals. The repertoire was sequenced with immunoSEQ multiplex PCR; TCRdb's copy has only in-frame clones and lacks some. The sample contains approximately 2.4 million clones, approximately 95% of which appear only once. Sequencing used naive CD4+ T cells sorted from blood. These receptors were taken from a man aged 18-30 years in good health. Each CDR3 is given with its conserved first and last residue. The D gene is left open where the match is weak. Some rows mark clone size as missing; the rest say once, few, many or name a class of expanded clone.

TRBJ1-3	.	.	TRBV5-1	CASSLAGQPDSGNTIYF	TGCGCCAGCAGCTTGGCTGGGCAACCCGACTCTGGAAACACCATATATTTT
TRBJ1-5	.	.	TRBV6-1	CASRGAGDQPQHF	TGTGCCAGCAGAGGTGCAGGGGATCAGCCCCAGCATTTT
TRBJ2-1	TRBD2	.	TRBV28	CASSLFSGGAPLPFF	TGTGCCAGCAGTTTATTTAGCGGGGGGGCACCTCTCCCGTTCTTC
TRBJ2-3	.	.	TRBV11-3	CASSLDGGSGDTQYF	TGTGCCAGCAGCTTAGACGGTGGGAGTGGTGATACGCAGTATTTT
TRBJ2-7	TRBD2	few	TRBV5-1	CASSPLAGGGEQYF	TGCGCCAGCAGCCCTTTAGCGGGAGGAGGCGAGCAGTACTTC
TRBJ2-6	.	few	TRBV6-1	CASSPQGTGANVLTF	TGTGCCAGCAGTCCACAGGGAACTGGGGCCAACGTCCTGACTTTC
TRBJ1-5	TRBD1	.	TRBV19	CASSTGQGGQPQHF	TGTGCCAGTAGTACCGGACAGGGTGGCCAGCCCCAGCATTTT
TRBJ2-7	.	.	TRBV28	CASLPPGNLYEQYF	TGTGCCAGCCTTCCCCCGGGGAACCTGTACGAGCAGTACTTC
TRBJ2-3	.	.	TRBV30	CAWNARRDTQYF	TGTGCCTGGAATGCTAGGAGAGATACGCAGTATTTT
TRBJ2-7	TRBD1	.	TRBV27	CATSGQGFHEQYF	TGTGCCACCTCGGGACAGGGTTTCCACGAGCAGTACTTC